This T cell receptor beta chain emerged from a study of blood T cell repertoires in COVID-19. Study-level information: PBMCs, B-cell-depleted T cells, or T cells were the source of the cDNA or gDNA that made up the material.

Per the original methods: Amplification of reference gene primers was used by the study to estimate nucleated cell counts. Some clones are missing from TCRdb's copy, which holds only in-frame ones; the method was immunoSEQ multiplex PCR. V, J and clone size reflect that table, while D and trimming were determined from the DNA. The sample includes fewer than 130,000 clones, 88% of them seen just once. CDR3 length equals 16 residues. The germline gives CDR1 MNHEY, CDR2 SMNVEV (reference sequence). V shed 3 bases, J shed 2 bases, and the junction held 4 bases outside the gene matches. The rearrangement links TRBV27 to TRBJ2-6, with TRBD2 matching 7 bases. The clonotype comes from a woman aged 50 to 60 with acute or convalescent COVID-19. The source material was peripheral blood. CDR3 sequence reads: CASSLLGGAGANVLTF. The CDR3 DNA reads TGTGCCAGCAGTTTGCTGGGGGGGGCTGGGGCCAACGTCCTGACTTTC.